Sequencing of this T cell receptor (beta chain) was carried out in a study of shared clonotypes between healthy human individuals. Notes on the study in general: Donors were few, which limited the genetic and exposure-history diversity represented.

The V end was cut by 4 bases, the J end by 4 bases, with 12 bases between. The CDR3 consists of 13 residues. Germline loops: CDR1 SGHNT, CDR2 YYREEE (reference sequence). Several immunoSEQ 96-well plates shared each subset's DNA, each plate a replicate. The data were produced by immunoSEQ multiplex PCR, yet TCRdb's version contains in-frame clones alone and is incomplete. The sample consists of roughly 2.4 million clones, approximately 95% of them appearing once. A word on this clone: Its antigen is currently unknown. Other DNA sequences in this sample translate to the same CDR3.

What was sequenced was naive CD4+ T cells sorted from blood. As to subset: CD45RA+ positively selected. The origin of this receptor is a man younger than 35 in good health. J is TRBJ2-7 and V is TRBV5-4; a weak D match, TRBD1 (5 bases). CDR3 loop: CASSRQGTYEQYF. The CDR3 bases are TGTGCCAGCAGCCGGCAGGGAACGTACGAGCAGTACTTC.